The rows below give T cell receptor beta chains drawn from one sample of a study of T cells in Graves' hyperthyroidism and ophthalmopathy. TCRdb reanalysed the multiplex PCR reads using MiXCR and keeps one entry per CDR3 protein. The table lists about 400,000 distinct CDR3 sequences, about an eighth of them singletons. The sequencing sample was made of blood. The receptor set was obtained from a woman aged 18-35 years with Graves' hyperthyroidism. Each CDR3 is given with its conserved first and last residue. The order of the fields is J gene, V gene, clone size, D gene, CDR3 DNA, CDR3 protein. The D gene is left open where the match is weak. Not every row has a clone size; where given, it reads once, few, many or a size class.

TRBJ1-1 | TRBV30 | many | NA | TGTGCCTGGAGTCGGCAGTTTACGAACACTGAAGCTTTCTTT | CAWSRQFTNTEAFF
TRBJ1-3 | TRBV28 | many | NA | TGTGCCAGCAGTTTACCCATCGGGGCTTCTGGAAACACCATATATTTT | CASSLPIGASGNTIYF
TRBJ1-1 | TRBV7-8 | many | NA | TGTGCCAGCAGTTCGTCGAACACTGAAGCTTTCTTT | CASSSSNTEAFF
TRBJ1-3 | TRBV12-3/TRBV12-4 | few | TRBD1 | TGTGCCAGCAACCATATCCCGGGCCATCCCGGGACAGGGAGCTCTGGAAACACCATATATTTT | CASNHIPGHPGTGSSGNTIYF
TRBJ1-3 | TRBV28 | many | NA | TGTGCCAGCTTTGACGCAGGCTCTGGAAACACCATATATTTT | CASFDAGSGNTIYF
TRBJ1-1 | TRBV19 | NA | TRBD1 | TGTGCCAGTAGTATCGGACAGGTCCCCACTGAAGCTTTCTTT | CASSIGQVPTEAFF
TRBJ2-5 | TRBV7-9 | many | NA | TGTGCCAGCAGCTTCGAGCAAGAGACCCAGTACTTC | CASSFEQETQYF
TRBJ1-2 | TRBV2 | once | NA | TGTGCCAGCACCCGGACGGTAAACTATGGCTACACCTTC | CASTRTVNYGYTF
TRBJ2-2 | TRBV2 | many | TRBD2 | TGTGCCAGCAGTGCGGAAGCGGGAGGCACCGGGGAGCTGTTTTTT | CASSAEAGGTGELFF
TRBJ1-5 | TRBV27 | few | NA | TGTGCCAGCAGGTCAACAGTAAGGGGCAATCAGCCCCAGCATTTT | CASRSTVRGNQPQHF
TRBJ2-1 | TRBV28 | NA | TRBD2 | TGTGCCAGCAGTTCAGGTGGACTAGCGGGAGGGTTAGATGAGCAGTTCTTC | CASSSGGLAGGLDEQFF
TRBJ2-6 | TRBV7-8 | many | NA | TGTGCCAGCAGCTTGGCCGGGCCCCAAATGGGGGCCAACGTCCTGACTTTC | CASSLAGPQMGANVLTF
TRBJ2-7 | TRBV2 | many | NA | TGTGCCAGCAGTGAGGTTCGACAGAGTCACGAGCAGTACTTC | CASSEVRQSHEQYF
TRBJ2-1 | TRBV7-9 | many | TRBD2 | TGTGCCAGCAGCTTAGAAGGACTAGCAGGTAATGAGCAGTTCTTC | CASSLEGLAGNEQFF
TRBJ1-1 | TRBV2 | NA | TRBD1 | TGTGCCAGCAGTGAAAGGGACAGCCGAGCTTTCTTT | CASSERDSRAFF
TRBJ2-4 | TRBV7-3 | NA | TRBD1 | TGTGCCAGCAGCCCGGGGACAGGGGGGAGCAAAAACATTCAGTACTTC | CASSPGTGGSKNIQYF
TRBJ2-7 | TRBV6-1 | many | NA | TGTGCCAGCACTCACAGGGCCTACGAGCAGTACTTC | CASTHRAYEQYF
TRBJ1-2 | TRBV12-3/TRBV12-4 | many | TRBD1 | TGTGCCAGCAGTTTTGGACAGGGGAGCTATGGCTACACCTTC | CASSFGQGSYGYTF
TRBJ2-1 | TRBV13 | NA | NA | TGTGCCAGCAGCTTAGACGGGGGCTCCTACAATGGGCAGTTCTTC | CASSLDGGSYNGQFF
TRBJ2-7 | TRBV20-1 | many | NA | TGCAGTGCTAGAGTCCAGTCCTACGAGCAGTACTTC | CSARVQSYEQYF
TRBJ2-6 | TRBV9 | few | NA | TGTGCCAGCAGCGTAGCAACAGCTGGGGCCAACGTCCTGACTTTC | CASSVATAGANVLTF
TRBJ2-5 | TRBV20-1 | few | NA | TGCAGTGCTTGGAGACAGTACCAAGAGACCCAGTACTTC | CSAWRQYQETQYF